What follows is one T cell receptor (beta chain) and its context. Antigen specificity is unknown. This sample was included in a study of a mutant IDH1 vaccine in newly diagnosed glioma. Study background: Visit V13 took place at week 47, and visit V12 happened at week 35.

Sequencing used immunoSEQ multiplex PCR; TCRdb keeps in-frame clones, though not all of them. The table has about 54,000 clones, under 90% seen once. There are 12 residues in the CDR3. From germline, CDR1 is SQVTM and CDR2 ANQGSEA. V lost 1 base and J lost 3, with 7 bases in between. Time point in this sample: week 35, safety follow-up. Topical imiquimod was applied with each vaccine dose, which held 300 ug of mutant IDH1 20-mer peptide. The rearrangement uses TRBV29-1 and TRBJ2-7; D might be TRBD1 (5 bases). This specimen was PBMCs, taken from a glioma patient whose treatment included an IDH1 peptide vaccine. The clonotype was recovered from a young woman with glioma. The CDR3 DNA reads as TGCAGCGTTGAAGCAAGGGGCTACGAGCAGTACTTC. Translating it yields CSVEARGYEQYF.